A selection of T cell receptor beta chains follows, all from one sample in a study of T-cell memory formation after mild COVID-19. TCRdb recomputed calls from the 5' RACE reads with MiXCR, one row per CDR3 protein. The data contain around 250,000 distinct CDR3 sequences, roughly 15% of them seen just once; the ten biggest clones take up 2.1%. Sequenced sample: PBMCs or a T cell subset sorted from them (not recorded which). Source of these receptors: an adult woman who had mild COVID-19 (a few samples of this study predate the infection). Cell type and time point are not known. Each CDR3 is given with its conserved first and last residue. Fields, in order: CDR3 DNA, CDR3 protein, clone size, J gene, V gene, D gene. D genes are given only for firm matches. Size is omitted from some rows. Given values are once, few, many or a class for expanded clones.

CDR3 DNA: TGTGCCAGCAGCTTAGAGGGGACCATATACAATGAGCAGTTCTTC; CDR3 protein: CASSLEGTIYNEQFF; clone size: few; J gene: TRBJ2-1; V gene: TRBV7-4; D gene: .
CDR3 DNA: TGTGCCACCAGTGCGGACAGCTACAATGAGCAGTTCTTC; CDR3 protein: CATSADSYNEQFF; clone size: .; J gene: TRBJ2-1; V gene: TRBV24-1; D gene: .
CDR3 DNA: TGTGCCAGCAGCGCCGGGACTAGCGGGGGGGCCCCCACCGGGGAGCTGTTTTTT; CDR3 protein: CASSAGTSGGAPTGELFF; clone size: .; J gene: TRBJ2-2; V gene: TRBV6-4; D gene: TRBD2
CDR3 DNA: TGTGCCAGCAGCTTAGAGGGCACCTACTATGGCTACACCTTC; CDR3 protein: CASSLEGTYYGYTF; clone size: .; J gene: TRBJ1-2; V gene: TRBV7-2; D gene: .
CDR3 DNA: TGTGCCACCAGTGATGCTGGACAGGCTAACTATGGCTACACCTTC; CDR3 protein: CATSDAGQANYGYTF; clone size: once; J gene: TRBJ1-2; V gene: TRBV24-1; D gene: TRBD1
CDR3 DNA: TGCGCCAGCAGCTTGGCCGGGACAGAATGGGAAAAACTGTTTTTT; CDR3 protein: CASSLAGTEWEKLFF; clone size: .; J gene: TRBJ1-4; V gene: TRBV5-1; D gene: TRBD1
CDR3 DNA: TGCAGTGTGAGGGGCCTCTCTGGAAACACCATATATTTT; CDR3 protein: CSVRGLSGNTIYF; clone size: .; J gene: TRBJ1-3; V gene: TRBV20-1; D gene: .
CDR3 DNA: TGTGCCAGCAGCTTAAGTCCGGGGAGGTCAGAGACCCAGTACTTC; CDR3 protein: CASSLSPGRSETQYF; clone size: .; J gene: TRBJ2-5; V gene: TRBV7-3; D gene: .
CDR3 DNA: TGTGCCAGCAGTTTAAGGGCTAGCGGCTACAATGAGCAGTTCTTC; CDR3 protein: CASSLRASGYNEQFF; clone size: few; J gene: TRBJ2-1; V gene: TRBV12-3/TRBV12-4; D gene: TRBD2
CDR3 DNA: TGCGCCAGCAGCCAAGAGGACCTCCCGGCGGCTAACTATGGCTACACCTTC; CDR3 protein: CASSQEDLPAANYGYTF; clone size: .; J gene: TRBJ1-2; V gene: TRBV4-1; D gene: .
CDR3 DNA: TGTGCCACCAGTGATAGTGGCAGGGGTATAGGCAATCAGCCCCAGCATTTT; CDR3 protein: CATSDSGRGIGNQPQHF; clone size: few; J gene: TRBJ1-5; V gene: TRBV24-1; D gene: .
CDR3 DNA: TGTGCCAGCAGCGCCTCACAGGGGGCCAGAAATGAAGCTTTCTTT; CDR3 protein: CASSASQGARNEAFF; clone size: .; J gene: TRBJ1-1; V gene: TRBV7-9; D gene: TRBD1
CDR3 DNA: TGTGCCAGCAGCCTCCTCAGGGTTACGAACACCGGGGAGCTGTTTTTT; CDR3 protein: CASSLLRVTNTGELFF; clone size: .; J gene: TRBJ2-2; V gene: TRBV5-5; D gene: .
CDR3 DNA: TGTGCCAGCAGGACCACCCTAGGGAATGAGCAGTTCTTC; CDR3 protein: CASRTTLGNEQFF; clone size: few; J gene: TRBJ2-1; V gene: TRBV12-3/TRBV12-4; D gene: .
CDR3 DNA: TGTGCCAGCAGTTTTTCGGGGACCCAAGAGACCCAGTACTTC; CDR3 protein: CASSFSGTQETQYF; clone size: few; J gene: TRBJ2-5; V gene: TRBV12-3/TRBV12-4; D gene: .
CDR3 DNA: TGTGCTAGTGCCCCGGGGCGCTACAATGAGCAGTTCTTC; CDR3 protein: CASAPGRYNEQFF; clone size: few; J gene: TRBJ2-1; V gene: TRBV12-5; D gene: .
CDR3 DNA: TGCGCCAGCAGCTTGGGGGGAATAGGCACAGATACGCAGTATTTT; CDR3 protein: CASSLGGIGTDTQYF; clone size: .; J gene: TRBJ2-3; V gene: TRBV5-1; D gene: .
CDR3 DNA: TGCGCCAGCAGCTTGGGGGACACGGGTGAGACCCAGTACTTC; CDR3 protein: CASSLGDTGETQYF; clone size: few; J gene: TRBJ2-5; V gene: TRBV5-1; D gene: .